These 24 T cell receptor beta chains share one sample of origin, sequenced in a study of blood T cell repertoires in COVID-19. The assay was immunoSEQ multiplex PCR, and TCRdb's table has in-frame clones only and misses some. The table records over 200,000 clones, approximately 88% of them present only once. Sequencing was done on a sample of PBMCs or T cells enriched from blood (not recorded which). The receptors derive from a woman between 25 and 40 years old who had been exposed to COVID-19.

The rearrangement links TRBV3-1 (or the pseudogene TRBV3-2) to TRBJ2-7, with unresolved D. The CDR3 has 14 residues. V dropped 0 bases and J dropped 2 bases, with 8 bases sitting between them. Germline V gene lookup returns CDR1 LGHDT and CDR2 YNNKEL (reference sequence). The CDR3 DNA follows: TGTGCCAGCAGCCAAGATCGGAGAACCTACGAGCAGTACTTC. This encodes CASSQDRRTYEQYF.

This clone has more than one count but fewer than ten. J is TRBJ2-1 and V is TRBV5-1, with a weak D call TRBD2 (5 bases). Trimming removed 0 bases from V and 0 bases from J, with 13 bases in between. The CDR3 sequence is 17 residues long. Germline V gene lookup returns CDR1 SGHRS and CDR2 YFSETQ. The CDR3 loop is CASSLAFSVSSYNEQFF. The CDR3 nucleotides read TGCGCCAGCAGCTTGGCATTTAGCGTAAGCTCCTACAATGAGCAGTTCTTC.

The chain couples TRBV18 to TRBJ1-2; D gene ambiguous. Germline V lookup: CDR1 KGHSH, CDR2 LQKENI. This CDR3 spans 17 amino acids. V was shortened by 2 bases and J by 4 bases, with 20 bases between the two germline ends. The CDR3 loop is CASSPSPPGPSLYGYTF. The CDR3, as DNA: TGTGCCAGCTCACCATCTCCCCCAGGCCCGTCCCTCTATGGCTACACCTTC.

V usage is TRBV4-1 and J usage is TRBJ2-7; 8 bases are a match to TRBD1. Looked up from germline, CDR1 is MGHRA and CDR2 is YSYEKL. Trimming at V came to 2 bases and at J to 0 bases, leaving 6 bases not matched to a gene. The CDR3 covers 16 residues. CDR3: CASSQSPGQASYEQYF. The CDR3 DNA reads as TGCGCCAGCAGCCAATCTCCGGGACAGGCCTCCTACGAGCAGTACTTC.

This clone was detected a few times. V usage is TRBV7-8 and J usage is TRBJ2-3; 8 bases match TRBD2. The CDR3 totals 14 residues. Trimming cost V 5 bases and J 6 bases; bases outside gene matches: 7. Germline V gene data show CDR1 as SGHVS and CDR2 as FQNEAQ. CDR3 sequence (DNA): TGTGCCAGCAGCCCGATAGCGGGAATGGATACGCAGTATTTT. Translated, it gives CASSPIAGMDTQYF.

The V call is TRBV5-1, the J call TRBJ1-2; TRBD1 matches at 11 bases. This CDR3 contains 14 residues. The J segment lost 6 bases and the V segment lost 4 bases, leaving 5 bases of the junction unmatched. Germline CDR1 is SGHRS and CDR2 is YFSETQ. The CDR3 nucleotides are TGCGCCAGCAGCCTCGGACAGGGGGCACATGGCTACACCTTC. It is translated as CASSLGQGAHGYTF.

In DNA, the CDR3 is TGCGCCAGCACCGGACTCATCCACTATGGCTACACCTTC. Translated, it gives CASTGLIHYGYTF. This chain connects TRBV10-2 to TRBJ1-2, with D uncertain. The V gene lost 7 bases and the J gene lost 3 bases, with 12 bases spanning the gap. This CDR3 has 13 residues. Germline lookup yields CDR1 WSHSY and CDR2 SAAADI.

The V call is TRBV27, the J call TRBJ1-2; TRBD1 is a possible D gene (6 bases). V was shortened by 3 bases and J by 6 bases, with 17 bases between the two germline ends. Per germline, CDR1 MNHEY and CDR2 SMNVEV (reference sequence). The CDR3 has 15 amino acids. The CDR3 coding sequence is TGTGCCAGCAGTTTTCTGGCAGAGGGACATCATGGCTACACCTTC. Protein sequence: CASSFLAEGHHGYTF.

The CDR3 loop is CASRWTQGPNTEAFF. The DNA for the CDR3 is TGTGCCAGCAGATGGACACAGGGCCCAAACACTGAAGCTTTCTTT. The J gene is TRBJ1-1, the V gene TRBV5-5; perhaps TRBD1 as D (6 bases). V was pared by 5 bases and J by 2 bases, with 16 bases between. CDR1 SGHKS and CDR2 YYEKEE come from the germline V gene (reference sequence). This CDR3 is built from 15 residues.

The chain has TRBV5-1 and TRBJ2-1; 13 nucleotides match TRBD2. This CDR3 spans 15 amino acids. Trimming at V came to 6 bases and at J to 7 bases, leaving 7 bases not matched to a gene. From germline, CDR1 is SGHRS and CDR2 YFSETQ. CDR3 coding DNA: TGCGCCAGCACCCCCGGGACTAGCGGGACGAATGAGCAGTTCTTC. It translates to CASTPGTSGTNEQFF. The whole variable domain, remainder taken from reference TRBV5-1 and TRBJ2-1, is KAGVTQTPRYLIKTRGQQVTLSCSPISGHRSVSWYQQTPGQGLQFLFEYFSETQRNKGNFPGRFSGRQFSNSRSEMNVSTLELGDSALYLCASTPGTSGTNEQFFGPGTRLTVL.

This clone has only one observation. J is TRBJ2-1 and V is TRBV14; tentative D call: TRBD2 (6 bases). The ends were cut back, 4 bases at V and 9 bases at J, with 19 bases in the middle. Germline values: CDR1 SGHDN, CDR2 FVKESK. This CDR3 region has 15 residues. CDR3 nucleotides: TGTGCCAGCAGCCTAAACCCTGTCTGGAGGGCTGAGCAGTTCTTC. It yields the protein CASSLNPVWRAEQFF.

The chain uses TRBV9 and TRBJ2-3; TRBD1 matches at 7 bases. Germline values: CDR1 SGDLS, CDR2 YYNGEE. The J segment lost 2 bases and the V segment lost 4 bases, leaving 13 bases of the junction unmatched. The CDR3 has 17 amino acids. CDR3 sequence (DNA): TGTGCCAGCAGCTTGACAGGGCTTGACGGACCCACAGATACGCAGTATTTT. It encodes CASSLTGLDGPTDTQYF.

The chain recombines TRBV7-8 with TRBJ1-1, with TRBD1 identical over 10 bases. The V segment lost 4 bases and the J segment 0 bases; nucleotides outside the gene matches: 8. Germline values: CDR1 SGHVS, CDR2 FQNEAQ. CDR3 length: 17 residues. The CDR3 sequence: CASSSLQDRGMNTEAFF. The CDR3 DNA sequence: TGTGCCAGCAGCTCGTTACAGGACAGGGGGATGAACACTGAAGCTTTCTTT.

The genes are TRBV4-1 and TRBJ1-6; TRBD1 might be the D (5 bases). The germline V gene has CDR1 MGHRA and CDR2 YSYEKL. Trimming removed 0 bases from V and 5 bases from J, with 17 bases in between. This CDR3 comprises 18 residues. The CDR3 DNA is TGCGCCAGCAGCCAAGACTGGCGTGGCAGGGCGAATAATTCACCCCTCCACTTT. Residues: CASSQDWRGRANNSPLHF.

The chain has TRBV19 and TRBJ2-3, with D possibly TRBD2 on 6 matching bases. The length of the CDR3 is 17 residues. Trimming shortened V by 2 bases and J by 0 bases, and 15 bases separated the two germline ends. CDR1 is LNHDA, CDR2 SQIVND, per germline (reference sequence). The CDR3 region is CASSISGTPTSTDTQYF. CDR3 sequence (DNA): TGTGCCAGTAGTATATCCGGGACTCCAACTAGCACAGATACGCAGTATTTT.

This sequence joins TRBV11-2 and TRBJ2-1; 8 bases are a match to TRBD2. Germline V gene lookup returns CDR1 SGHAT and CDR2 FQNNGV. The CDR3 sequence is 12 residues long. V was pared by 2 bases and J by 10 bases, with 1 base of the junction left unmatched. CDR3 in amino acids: CASSLSSGEQFF. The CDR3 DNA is TGTGCCAGCAGCTTATCTAGCGGGGAGCAGTTCTTC.

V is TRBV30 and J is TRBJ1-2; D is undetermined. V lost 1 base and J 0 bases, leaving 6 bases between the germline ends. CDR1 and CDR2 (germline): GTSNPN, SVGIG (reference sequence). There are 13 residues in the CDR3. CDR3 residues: CAWSGHPNYGYTF. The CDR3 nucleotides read TGTGCCTGGAGTGGACACCCTAACTATGGCTACACCTTC.

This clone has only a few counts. The CDR3 loop reads CASSPYPRTGRYSNQPQHF. The CDR3 DNA reads TGTGCCAGCAGTCCCTATCCCCGGACAGGAAGATATAGCAATCAGCCCCAGCATTTT. This chain connects TRBV27 to TRBJ1-5; 7 bases fit TRBD1. The CDR3 spans 19 residues. Germline loops: CDR1 MNHEY, CDR2 SMNVEV (reference sequence). V lost 5 bases and J lost 0; bases outside the gene matches: 16.

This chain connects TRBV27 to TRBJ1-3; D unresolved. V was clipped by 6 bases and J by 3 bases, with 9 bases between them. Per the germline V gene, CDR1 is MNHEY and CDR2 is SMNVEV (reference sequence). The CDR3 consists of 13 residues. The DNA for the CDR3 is TGTGCCAGCAGATCCGTTTATGGAAACACCATATATTTT. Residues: CASRSVYGNTIYF.

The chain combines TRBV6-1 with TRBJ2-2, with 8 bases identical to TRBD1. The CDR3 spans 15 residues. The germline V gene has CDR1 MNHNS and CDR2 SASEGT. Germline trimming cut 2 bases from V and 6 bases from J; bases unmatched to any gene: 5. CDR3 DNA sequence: TGTGCCAGCAGTGAACAGGGGGCGGTCGCCGGGGAGCTGTTTTTT. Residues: CASSEQGAVAGELFF.

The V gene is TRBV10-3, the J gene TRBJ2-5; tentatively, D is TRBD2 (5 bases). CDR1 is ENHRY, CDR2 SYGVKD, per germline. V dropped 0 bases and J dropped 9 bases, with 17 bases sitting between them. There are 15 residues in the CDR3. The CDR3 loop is CAISESGNSLEAQYF. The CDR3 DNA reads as TGTGCCATCAGTGAGTCCGGGAACAGCCTCGAGGCCCAGTACTTC.

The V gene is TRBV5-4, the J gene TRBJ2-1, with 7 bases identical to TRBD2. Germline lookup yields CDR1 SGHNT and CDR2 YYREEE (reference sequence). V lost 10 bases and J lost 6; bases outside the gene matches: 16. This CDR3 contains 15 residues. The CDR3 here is CADQAGLADVNEQFF. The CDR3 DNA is TGTGCCGACCAGGCGGGGCTAGCGGACGTCAATGAGCAGTTCTTC.

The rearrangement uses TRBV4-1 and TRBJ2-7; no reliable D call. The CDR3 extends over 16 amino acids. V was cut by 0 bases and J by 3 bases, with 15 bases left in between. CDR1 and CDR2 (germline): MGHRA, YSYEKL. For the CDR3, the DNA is TGCGCCAGCAGCCAAGAAAAGGTGGCAGGTGTCTACGAGCAGTACTTC. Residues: CASSQEKVAGVYEQYF.

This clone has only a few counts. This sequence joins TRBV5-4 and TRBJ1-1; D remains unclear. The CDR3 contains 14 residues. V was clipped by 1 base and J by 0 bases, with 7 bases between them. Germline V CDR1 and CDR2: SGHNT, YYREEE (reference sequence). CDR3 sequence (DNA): TGTGCCAGCAGCTTGCAGAAAATGAACACTGAAGCTTTCTTT. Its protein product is CASSLQKMNTEAFF.